Listed below are T cell receptor beta chains from one sample, sequenced in a study of post-analysis software for immune sequencing data. Using its own MiXCR run on the PCR reads, TCRdb lists one record per CDR3 protein. The sample has approximately 690,000 distinct CDR3 sequences, around 60% seen once; the top ten hold around 10%. Sequences were obtained from blood. All receptors come from a girl aged 2-10 years with multiple sclerosis. Each CDR3 is given with its conserved first and last residue. D genes are given only for firm matches. Expanded clones get a size class; other rows say once, few or many, or leave the size out.

V gene: TRBV11-2; D gene: .; J gene: TRBJ2-1; clone size: .; CDR3 DNA: TGTGCCAGCAGCTTAAACAGGATCCTCTACAATGAGCAGTTCTTC; CDR3 protein: CASSLNRILYNEQFF
V gene: TRBV29-1; D gene: .; J gene: TRBJ2-7; clone size: .; CDR3 DNA: TGCAGCGTTCAGAGGGGCAGCGACGAGCAGTACTTC; CDR3 protein: CSVQRGSDEQYF
V gene: TRBV20-1; D gene: TRBD2; J gene: TRBJ2-5; clone size: .; CDR3 DNA: TGCAGTGCTAGAGTGATAGCGGGGCACCAAGAGACCCAGTACTTC; CDR3 protein: CSARVIAGHQETQYF
V gene: TRBV20-1; D gene: TRBD2; J gene: TRBJ2-3; clone size: .; CDR3 DNA: TGCAGTGCTGGCCCGACTAGCGGCGCAGATACGCAGTATTTT; CDR3 protein: CSAGPTSGADTQYF
V gene: TRBV27; D gene: TRBD1; J gene: TRBJ2-1; clone size: .; CDR3 DNA: TGTGCCAGCAGTTTCGACAGGGTGGGCCTCTACAATGAGCAGTTCTTC; CDR3 protein: CASSFDRVGLYNEQFF
V gene: TRBV4-1; D gene: TRBD1; J gene: TRBJ1-1; clone size: .; CDR3 DNA: TGCGCCAGCAGCCAGCAACAGGGGGCGGGTAGGTCAAACACTGAAGCTTTCTTT; CDR3 protein: CASSQQQGAGRSNTEAFF
V gene: TRBV20-1; D gene: TRBD2; J gene: TRBJ2-7; clone size: .; CDR3 DNA: TGCAGTGCTAGTTCTAGCGGGAGTCCATACAATGAGCAGTACTTC; CDR3 protein: CSASSSGSPYNEQYF
V gene: TRBV13; D gene: TRBD2; J gene: TRBJ2-1; clone size: .; CDR3 DNA: TGTGCCAGCAGCCTAGGCCTTAGCGGGAGAGGGGATGAGCAGTTCTTC; CDR3 protein: CASSLGLSGRGDEQFF
V gene: TRBV29-1; D gene: .; J gene: TRBJ2-3; clone size: .; CDR3 DNA: TGCAGCGTTACTGGGCCAGATACGCAGTATTTT; CDR3 protein: CSVTGPDTQYF
V gene: TRBV20-1; D gene: TRBD2; J gene: TRBJ2-3; clone size: .; CDR3 DNA: TGCAGTGCTAGTGTGACTAGCGGGGGGGCCAGTGGAGATACGCAGTATTTT; CDR3 protein: CSASVTSGGASGDTQYF
V gene: TRBV5-1; D gene: .; J gene: TRBJ2-5; clone size: .; CDR3 DNA: TGCGCCAGCAGCTTGACGGACGAAACCCAAGAGACCCAGTACTTC; CDR3 protein: CASSLTDETQETQYF
V gene: TRBV20-1; D gene: TRBD1; J gene: TRBJ1-1; clone size: few; CDR3 DNA: TGCAGTGCTAGGGCTATCTACAGGGGGAAGACTGAAGCTTTCTTT; CDR3 protein: CSARAIYRGKTEAFF
V gene: TRBV7-6; D gene: .; J gene: TRBJ2-1; clone size: once; CDR3 DNA: TGTGCCAGCACCCTCGGCCTTGACCCGAATGAGCAGTTCTTC; CDR3 protein: CASTLGLDPNEQFF
V gene: TRBV6-6; D gene: .; J gene: TRBJ1-5; clone size: .; CDR3 DNA: TGTGCCAGCAGTTACCAGGTCTTCGCGCAGCCCCAGCATTTT; CDR3 protein: CASSYQVFAQPQHF
V gene: TRBV7-2; D gene: TRBD1; J gene: TRBJ2-5; clone size: few; CDR3 DNA: TGTGCCAGCAGTTCGGACAGGGGGCTTGCGACCCAGTACTTC; CDR3 protein: CASSSDRGLATQYF
V gene: TRBV27; D gene: TRBD2; J gene: TRBJ2-7; clone size: few; CDR3 DNA: TGTGCCAGCAGTTCACTACCAGCAGCGGGAGAGCAGTACTTC; CDR3 protein: CASSSLPAAGEQYF
V gene: TRBV20-1; D gene: TRBD1; J gene: TRBJ1-1; clone size: .; CDR3 DNA: TGCAGTGCTAGACGACAGGGAACTGAAGCTTTCTTT; CDR3 protein: CSARRQGTEAFF
V gene: TRBV15; D gene: .; J gene: TRBJ2-5; clone size: once; CDR3 DNA: TGTGCCACCAGCAGAGGGGAGAGAGGTCAAGAGACCCAGTACTTC; CDR3 protein: CATSRGERGQETQYF
V gene: TRBV20-1; D gene: .; J gene: TRBJ2-1; clone size: .; CDR3 DNA: TGCAGTGCGACCATCGATGACGGACGGTCTGGGAATGAGCAGTTCTTC; CDR3 protein: CSATIDDGRSGNEQFF
V gene: TRBV5-1; D gene: TRBD2; J gene: TRBJ2-5; clone size: .; CDR3 DNA: TGCGCCAGCAGCTTGGGCTCCCTGTTAGCGGGAACGCAAGAGACCCAGTACTTC; CDR3 protein: CASSLGSLLAGTQETQYF
V gene: TRBV7-3; D gene: TRBD2; J gene: TRBJ2-4; clone size: .; CDR3 DNA: TGTGCCAGCAGCTTAGTGCGACTAGCGCCTATAGCCAAAAACATTCAGTACTTC; CDR3 protein: CASSLVRLAPIAKNIQYF
V gene: TRBV11-2; D gene: .; J gene: TRBJ2-1; clone size: .; CDR3 DNA: TGTGCCAGCAGCTTATGGGTATTAGGCAACGAGCGGTTCTTC; CDR3 protein: CASSLWVLGNERFF
V gene: TRBV11-2; D gene: .; J gene: TRBJ2-4; clone size: .; CDR3 DNA: TGTGCCAGCAGCTTAGGTCTCCTAAACATTCAGTACTTC; CDR3 protein: CASSLGLLNIQYF
V gene: TRBV20-1; D gene: TRBD1; J gene: TRBJ2-5; clone size: few; CDR3 DNA: TGCAGTGCTAGAACAGGACAGGGCAAAGAGACCCAGTACTTC; CDR3 protein: CSARTGQGKETQYF
V gene: TRBV7-9; D gene: TRBD1; J gene: TRBJ2-7; clone size: .; CDR3 DNA: TGTGCCAGCAGCTCACCCACAGGGGCTGTCACCTACGAGCAGTACTTC; CDR3 protein: CASSSPTGAVTYEQYF
V gene: TRBV6-5; D gene: .; J gene: TRBJ1-5; clone size: .; CDR3 DNA: TGTGCCAGCAGAAAGGGGGTCAATCAGCCCCAGCATTTT; CDR3 protein: CASRKGVNQPQHF
V gene: TRBV20-1; D gene: TRBD2; J gene: TRBJ2-7; clone size: .; CDR3 DNA: TGCAGTGCAGCTAAAGGGACTAGCCGGACCTACGAGCAGTACTTC; CDR3 protein: CSAAKGTSRTYEQYF
V gene: TRBV6-1; D gene: .; J gene: TRBJ2-4; clone size: .; CDR3 DNA: TGTGCCAGCACCCGGGACGGGGCCAAAAACATTCAGTACTTC; CDR3 protein: CASTRDGAKNIQYF
V gene: TRBV7-9; D gene: TRBD1; J gene: TRBJ1-2; clone size: .; CDR3 DNA: TGTGCCAGCAGCTCGCTTCGGACAGGCTTCGGAGGCTACACCTTC; CDR3 protein: CASSSLRTGFGGYTF
V gene: TRBV12-5; D gene: .; J gene: TRBJ2-1; clone size: .; CDR3 DNA: TGTGCTAGTGGTTTGATCGGAAACAATGAGCAGTTCTTC; CDR3 protein: CASGLIGNNEQFF
V gene: TRBV6-5; D gene: TRBD1; J gene: TRBJ1-2; clone size: .; CDR3 DNA: TGTGCCAGCAGCAGGGGGCTGATAACGGGCTACACCTTC; CDR3 protein: CASSRGLITGYTF
V gene: TRBV12-3/TRBV12-4; D gene: .; J gene: TRBJ2-1; clone size: .; CDR3 DNA: TGTGCCAGCAGTTTAGCGGGCCGAATTCACAATGAGCAGTTCTTC; CDR3 protein: CASSLAGRIHNEQFF
V gene: TRBV6-1; D gene: .; J gene: TRBJ2-1; clone size: .; CDR3 DNA: TGTGCCAGCAGTGAAGCGGCCAGCTCCTACAATGAGCAGTTCTTC; CDR3 protein: CASSEAASSYNEQFF
V gene: TRBV7-2; D gene: TRBD2; J gene: TRBJ2-5; clone size: .; CDR3 DNA: TGTACCAGCAGTTCACTCCTAGCGGGCGGACGAGAGACCCAGTACTTC; CDR3 protein: CTSSSLLAGGRETQYF
V gene: TRBV11-2; D gene: .; J gene: TRBJ2-3; clone size: once; CDR3 DNA: TGTGCCAGCCGTAACACTGGCACAGATACGCAGTATTTT; CDR3 protein: CASRNTGTDTQYF
V gene: TRBV5-1; D gene: TRBD2; J gene: TRBJ2-3; clone size: few; CDR3 DNA: TGCGCCAGCAGCTCCCTAGCGGGAGGGATGAGAGATACGCAGTATTTT; CDR3 protein: CASSSLAGGMRDTQYF
V gene: TRBV29-1; D gene: TRBD1; J gene: TRBJ2-3; clone size: .; CDR3 DNA: TGCAGCGTTGAAATTTCAGGGGGTGCAGATACGCAGTATTTT; CDR3 protein: CSVEISGGADTQYF
V gene: TRBV6-6; D gene: .; J gene: TRBJ1-2; clone size: few; CDR3 DNA: TGTGCCAGCAGTTCCGTCCAGGGTCTCTATGGCTACACCTTC; CDR3 protein: CASSSVQGLYGYTF
V gene: TRBV4-1; D gene: TRBD2; J gene: TRBJ2-5; clone size: .; CDR3 DNA: TGCGCCAGCAGGAAGGAGCGGGGGGACCAAGAGACCCAGTACTTC; CDR3 protein: CASRKERGDQETQYF
V gene: TRBV7-2; D gene: .; J gene: TRBJ2-1; clone size: few; CDR3 DNA: TGTGCCAGCAGCTCCCTCGCCGGGGGCTCCTACAATGAGCAGTTCTTC; CDR3 protein: CASSSLAGGSYNEQFF
V gene: TRBV7-9; D gene: .; J gene: TRBJ2-1; clone size: .; CDR3 DNA: TGTGCCAGCAGCTTAAACATCTATGAGCAGTTCTTC; CDR3 protein: CASSLNIYEQFF
V gene: TRBV9; D gene: .; J gene: TRBJ2-7; clone size: .; CDR3 DNA: TGTGCCAGCAGCGTCTCCGGGGGATCCTACGAGCAGTACTTC; CDR3 protein: CASSVSGGSYEQYF
V gene: TRBV7-9; D gene: TRBD1; J gene: TRBJ2-5; clone size: .; CDR3 DNA: TGTGCCAGCAGTCAGACGACAGGGGGCCAAGAGACCCAGTACTTC; CDR3 protein: CASSQTTGGQETQYF
V gene: TRBV20-1; D gene: TRBD1; J gene: TRBJ2-7; clone size: .; CDR3 DNA: TGCAGTGCTAGCCATGAGGGGGACAGGGCCTACGAGCAGTACTTC; CDR3 protein: CSASHEGDRAYEQYF
V gene: TRBV27; D gene: .; J gene: TRBJ1-5; clone size: .; CDR3 DNA: TGTGCCAGTGGGGGGATTGATCAGCCCCAGCATTTT; CDR3 protein: CASGGIDQPQHF
V gene: TRBV29-1; D gene: .; J gene: TRBJ2-5; clone size: few; CDR3 DNA: TGCAGCGCCGTTGGCGCGGCAGGCCAAGAGACCCAGTACTTC; CDR3 protein: CSAVGAAGQETQYF
V gene: TRBV9; D gene: .; J gene: TRBJ1-1; clone size: .; CDR3 DNA: TGTGCCGGCAGCGCGAGGGGGAACATGAACACTGAAGCTTTCTTT; CDR3 protein: CAGSARGNMNTEAFF
V gene: TRBV20-1; D gene: TRBD1; J gene: TRBJ1-2; clone size: .; CDR3 DNA: TGCAGTGCCAACGGACAGGGAAAAGGCTACACCTTC; CDR3 protein: CSANGQGKGYTF
V gene: TRBV20-1; D gene: TRBD2; J gene: TRBJ2-3; clone size: .; CDR3 DNA: TGCAGTGCTAGTCGGCTAGCGGGAGCTACAGATACGCAGTATTTT; CDR3 protein: CSASRLAGATDTQYF
V gene: TRBV6-5; D gene: .; J gene: TRBJ1-5; clone size: .; CDR3 DNA: TGTGCCAGCAGTTACTCGGGAGGGCCCAATCAGCCCCAGCATTTT; CDR3 protein: CASSYSGGPNQPQHF
V gene: TRBV12-3/TRBV12-4; D gene: .; J gene: TRBJ1-5; clone size: .; CDR3 DNA: TGTGCCAGCAGTTTAGATTCGGCAGCTCGCAATCAGCCCCAGCATTTT; CDR3 protein: CASSLDSAARNQPQHF
V gene: TRBV12-3/TRBV12-4; D gene: TRBD1; J gene: TRBJ2-7; clone size: .; CDR3 DNA: TGTGCCAGCAGTCCCGGGACAGGGTACTACGAGCAGTACTTC; CDR3 protein: CASSPGTGYYEQYF
V gene: TRBV10-3; D gene: .; J gene: TRBJ2-1; clone size: .; CDR3 DNA: TGTGCCATCAGCTCGACGAGGGAGAAACCTTACAATGAGCAGTTCTTC; CDR3 protein: CAISSTREKPYNEQFF
V gene: TRBV10-3; D gene: TRBD1; J gene: TRBJ1-2; clone size: .; CDR3 DNA: TGTGCCATCAGTCCCAGCCCGAGGACAGGGGGCGATGGCTACACCTTC; CDR3 protein: CAISPSPRTGGDGYTF